This TCR beta chain was recovered during a study of shared clonotypes between healthy human individuals. CD45RO-negative, CCR7-positively selected cells formed the naive CD8 fraction, excluding terminally differentiated effector memory CD45RA+ cells. Produced via immunoSEQ multiplex PCR; TCRdb's table is partial and in-frame only. The sample contains about 700,000 clones, roughly nine tenths of which appear only once. Sequenced input: naive CD8+ T cells sorted from blood. This TCR came from a man under 40 in good health.

CDR3 DNA sequence: TGTGCCAGCAGCTTAGCGGCGAGGGACGTGGGTGAAAAACTGTTTTTT. It encodes CASSLAARDVGEKLFF. The chain couples TRBV7-6 to TRBJ1-4; TRBD1 might be the D (5 bases). CDR1 SGHVS and CDR2 FNYEAQ come from the germline V gene. This CDR3 comprises 16 residues. The V and J ends lost 0 bases and 7 bases respectively, with 15 bases between them.